The T cell receptor beta chain described here comes from a study of CD8 T cells in ankylosing spondylitis. This clonotype was detected only once. TCRdb ran MiXCR on the 5' RACE reads and lists one entry per CDR3 protein. The sample comprises approximately 290,000 distinct CDR3 sequences, around 20% of which are singletons, and 3.5% to 4.5% rests with the top ten. The CDR3 extends over 14 amino acids. V lost 6 bases and J lost 4, with 14 bases in between. Per the germline V gene, CDR1 is MRHNA and CDR2 is SNTAGT. The V gene is TRBV6-4, the J gene TRBJ2-3; D is possibly TRBD1 (6 bases). The sequencing sample was made of blood, either unsorted or a sorted T cell fraction (not recorded which). This receptor was taken from a female donor with ankylosing spondylitis or in good health (not recorded which). The CDR3 loop reads CASRETQGSDTQYF. CDR3 bases: TGTGCCAGCAGGGAAACACAGGGTTCAGATACGCAGTATTTT.